This record covers a single T cell receptor beta chain. The specificity of this receptor is unknown. It has no much larger one-base neighbor in the sample; base qualities were not kept. This sample is part of a study of CD8 T cells in Susac syndrome (dated by TCRdb to the late 2010s). As for the study more broadly: Whether CD8+ T cell activation and differentiation in Susac syndrome was antigen driven was tested using repertoire sequencing. Here is what the overall study found, with its caveats: The study acknowledged that relatively few individuals were included in the TCR sequencing and HLA analysis.

V trim: 2 bases; J trim: 2 bases; unmatched bases: 3. CDR1 and CDR2 were assigned from the germline V gene as SGHAT and FQNNGV. The CDR3 holds 16 amino acids from the cysteine to the phenylalanine. The read is trimmed to its CDR3 DNA, 48 bases read in frame from base 1. Peripheral blood CD8+ and CD4+ T cells from healthy donors, Susac syndrome patients and multiple sclerosis patients were profiled by high-throughput TCR beta sequencing. Healthy donors were age- and sex-matched controls. Bulk CD8+ and CD4+ T cells were purified by magnetic negative isolation, whereas CD8+ TEMRA cells were enriched by FACS. Blood was collected in EDTA tubes and processed within 24 hours, with PBMCs isolated through density gradient centrifugation. PBMCs destined for TCR sequencing were cryopreserved in liquid nitrogen and later thawed in a 37 °C water bath. A purity of at least 90% was achieved for sorted or isolated CD4+, CD8+ and CD8+ TEMRA cells.

RNA was extracted with the RNeasy kit and about 0.5 to 1 ug was reverse transcribed using random hexamers. The immunoSEQ multiplex PCR assay, covering 54 Vbeta and 13 Jbeta segments, was used to amplify TCR beta CDR3 regions. To correct PCR amplification bias, a synthetic template baseline was used for both primer optimization and computational correction. The original methods were these. Reads were annotated to V, D and J genes according to IMGT and were analyzed with immunoSEQ Analyzer, with only productive sequences retained. Clonality was calculated as one minus the Shannon entropy normalized by log2 of the number of productive unique sequences. Public and private clones were assessed among the 100 most prevalent clones of each patient and control. Susac-specific clones were defined as absent from healthy and MS cohorts, some 1,000 published viral clones and other ImmuneACCESS disease sequences. TCRdb reanalyzed the raw reads on its own, using fastp at Q25 for trimming and MiXCR for clone calling, and kept in-frame beta chains. CDR3 protein duplicates are merged, each entry listing the most common genes and DNA. These V and J calls originate from TCRdb's pipeline instead of the authors' own analysis. This sample holds 120,000 or so distinct CDR3 sequences; roughly 94% were observed only once. Around 0.1% of the sample is in the top ten clones.

The V and J genes are TRBV11-2 and TRBJ2-1; 10 bases in the junction line up with TRBD2. The clonotype was recovered from a human donor in good health. Sequenced: CD4+ T cells from PBMCs. The CDR3 protein: CASSLNLAGAYNEQFF. Here is the DNA: TGTGCCAGCAGCTTAAACCTAGCGGGAGCCTACAATGAGCAGTTCTTC.